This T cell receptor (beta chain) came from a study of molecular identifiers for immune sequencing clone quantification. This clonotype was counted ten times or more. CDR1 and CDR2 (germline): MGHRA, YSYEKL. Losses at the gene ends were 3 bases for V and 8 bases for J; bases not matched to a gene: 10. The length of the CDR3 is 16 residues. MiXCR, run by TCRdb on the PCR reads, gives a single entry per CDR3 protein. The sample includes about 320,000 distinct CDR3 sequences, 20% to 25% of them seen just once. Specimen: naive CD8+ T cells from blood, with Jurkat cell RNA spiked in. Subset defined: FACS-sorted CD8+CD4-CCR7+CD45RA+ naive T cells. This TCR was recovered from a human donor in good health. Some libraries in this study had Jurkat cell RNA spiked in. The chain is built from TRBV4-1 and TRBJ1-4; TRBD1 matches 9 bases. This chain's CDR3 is CASSHLPGQGDEKLFF. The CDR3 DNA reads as TGCGCCAGCAGCCATCTGCCGGGACAGGGCGACGAAAAACTGTTTTTT.